A single TCR beta chain is shown here with its context. Antigen: not known. Sorting that relied on CD45RO/CCR7/CD25/CD127/CD95/CD27 yielded CD4+ naive, central memory, regulatory and stem cell-like memory cells. The data derive from a study of beta chain features in type 1 diabetes. In the study overall: Over all samples combined, some 110 million sorted cells were examined.

Germline V gene sequence: CDR1 SGHRS, CDR2 YFSETQ. The ends were cut back, 2 bases at V and 0 bases at J, with 15 bases in the middle. The CDR3 consists of 16 residues. Expressed TCRB transcripts got sequenced, as all isolated RNA was reverse transcribed. Assay: immunoSEQ multiplex PCR; the TCRdb copy retains only in-frame clones and omits some. Here the sample spans about 470,000 clones, about 29% being singletons. The study, taken as a whole, reports: For Type 1 diabetes patients, all four CD4+ subsets carried TCRB CDR3s that were moderately but significantly shorter. Sequencing from cDNA could over-represent high-TCR-expressing cells.

The sequence came from a man in his late teens or twenties in good health. The genes are TRBV5-1 and TRBJ2-7; D may match TRBD1 or TRBD2 (5 bases each). The sequenced sample consisted of naive CD4+ T cells from blood. The CDR3 region is CASSFLTGASSYEQYF. CDR3 sequence (DNA): TGCGCCAGCAGCTTCCTCACCGGGGCGAGCTCCTACGAGCAGTACTTC.